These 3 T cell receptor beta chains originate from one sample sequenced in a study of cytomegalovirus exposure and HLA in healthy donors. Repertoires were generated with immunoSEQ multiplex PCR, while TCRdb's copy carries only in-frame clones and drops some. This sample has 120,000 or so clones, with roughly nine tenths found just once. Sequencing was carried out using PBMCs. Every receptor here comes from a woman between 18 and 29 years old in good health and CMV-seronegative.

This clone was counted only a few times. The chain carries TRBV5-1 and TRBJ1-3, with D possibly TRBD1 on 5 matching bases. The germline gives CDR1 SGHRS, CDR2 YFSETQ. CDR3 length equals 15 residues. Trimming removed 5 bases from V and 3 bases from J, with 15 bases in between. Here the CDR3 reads CASRETDLVGNTIYF. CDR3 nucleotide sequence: TGCGCCAGCAGGGAGACAGACTTAGTTGGAAACACCATATATTTT. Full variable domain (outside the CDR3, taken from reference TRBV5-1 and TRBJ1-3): KAGVTQTPRYLIKTRGQQVTLSCSPISGHRSVSWYQQTPGQGLQFLFEYFSETQRNKGNFPGRFSGRQFSNSRSEMNVSTLELGDSALYLCASRETDLVGNTIYFGEGSWLTVV.

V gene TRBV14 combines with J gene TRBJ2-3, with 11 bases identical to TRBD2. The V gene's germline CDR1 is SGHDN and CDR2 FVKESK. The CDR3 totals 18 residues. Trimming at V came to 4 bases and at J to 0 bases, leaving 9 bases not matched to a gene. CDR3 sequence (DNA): TGTGCCAGCAGCCTTCGACTAGCGGGAATCTTTAGCACAGATACGCAGTATTTT. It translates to CASSLRLAGIFSTDTQYF.

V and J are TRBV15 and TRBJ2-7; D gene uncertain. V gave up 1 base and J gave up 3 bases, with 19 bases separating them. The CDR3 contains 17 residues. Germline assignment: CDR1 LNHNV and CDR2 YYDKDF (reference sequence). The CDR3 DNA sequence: TGTGCCACCAGCAGAGGCTTAGGTCCTCTAGAGGTCTACGAGCAGTACGTC. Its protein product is CATSRGLGPLEVYEQYV.